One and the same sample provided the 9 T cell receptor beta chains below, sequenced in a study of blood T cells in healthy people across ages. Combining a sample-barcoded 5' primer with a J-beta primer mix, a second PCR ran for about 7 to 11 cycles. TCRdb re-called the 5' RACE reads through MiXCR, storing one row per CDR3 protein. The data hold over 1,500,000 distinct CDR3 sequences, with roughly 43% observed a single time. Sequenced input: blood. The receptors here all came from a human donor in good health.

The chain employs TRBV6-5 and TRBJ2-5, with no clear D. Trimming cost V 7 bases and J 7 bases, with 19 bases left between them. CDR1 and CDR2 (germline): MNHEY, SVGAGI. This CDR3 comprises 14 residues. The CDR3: CASNDLSGVGTQYF. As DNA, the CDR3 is TGTGCCAGCAACGACTTAAGTGGGGTGGGGACCCAGTACTTC.

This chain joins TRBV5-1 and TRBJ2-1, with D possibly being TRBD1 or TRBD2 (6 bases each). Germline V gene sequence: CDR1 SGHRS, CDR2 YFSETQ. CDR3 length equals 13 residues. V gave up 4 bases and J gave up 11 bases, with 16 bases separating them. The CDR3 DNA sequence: TGCGCCAGCAGCGCGGAGGAGGGGGATAAGCAGTTCTTC. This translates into CASSAEEGDKQFF. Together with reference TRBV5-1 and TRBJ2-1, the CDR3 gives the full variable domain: KAGVTQTPRYLIKTRGQQVTLSCSPISGHRSVSWYQQTPGQGLQFLFEYFSETQRNKGNFPGRFSGRQFSNSRSEMNVSTLELGDSALYLCASSAEEGDKQFFGPGTRLTVL.

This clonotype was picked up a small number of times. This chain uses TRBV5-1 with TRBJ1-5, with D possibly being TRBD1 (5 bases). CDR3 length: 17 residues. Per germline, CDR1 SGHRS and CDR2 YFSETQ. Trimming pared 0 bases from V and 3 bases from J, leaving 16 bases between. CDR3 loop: CASSLDPQGEVNQPQHF. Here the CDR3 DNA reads TGCGCCAGCAGCTTGGACCCTCAGGGAGAGGTCAATCAGCCCCAGCATTTT.

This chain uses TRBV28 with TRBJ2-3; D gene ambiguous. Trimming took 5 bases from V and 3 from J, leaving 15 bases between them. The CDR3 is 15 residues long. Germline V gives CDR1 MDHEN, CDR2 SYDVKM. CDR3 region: CASSPQSARTDTQYF. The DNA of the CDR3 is TGTGCCAGCAGTCCACAGAGTGCGAGGACAGATACGCAGTATTTT.

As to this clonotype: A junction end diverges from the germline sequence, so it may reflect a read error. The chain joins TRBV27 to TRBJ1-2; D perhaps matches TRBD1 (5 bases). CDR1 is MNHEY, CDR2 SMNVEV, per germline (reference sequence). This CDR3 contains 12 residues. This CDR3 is CAGRAEDYGYTF. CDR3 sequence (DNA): TGTGCCGGCAGGGCAGAGGACTATGGCTACACCTTC.

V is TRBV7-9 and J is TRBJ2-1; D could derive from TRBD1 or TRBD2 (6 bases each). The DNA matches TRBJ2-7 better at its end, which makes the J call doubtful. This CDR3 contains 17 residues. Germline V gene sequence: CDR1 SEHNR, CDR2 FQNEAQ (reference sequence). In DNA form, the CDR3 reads TGTGCCAGCAGCTTAGACGGCCGGGGGCGGTCGGGCTACGAGCAGTACTTC. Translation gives CASSLDGRGRSGYEQYF.

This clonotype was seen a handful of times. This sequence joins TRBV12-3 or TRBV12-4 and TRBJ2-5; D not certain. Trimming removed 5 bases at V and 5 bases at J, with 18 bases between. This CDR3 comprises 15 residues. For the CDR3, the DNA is TGTGCCAGCAGTCCCTACCTGGGTGGTCATGAGACCCAGTACTTC. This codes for CASSPYLGGHETQYF.

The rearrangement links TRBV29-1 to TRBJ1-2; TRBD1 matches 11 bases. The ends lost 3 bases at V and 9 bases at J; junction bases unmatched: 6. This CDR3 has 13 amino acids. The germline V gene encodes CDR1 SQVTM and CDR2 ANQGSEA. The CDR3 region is CSVDGQGADRYTF. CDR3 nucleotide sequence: TGCAGCGTTGACGGACAGGGGGCGGATCGCTACACCTTC.

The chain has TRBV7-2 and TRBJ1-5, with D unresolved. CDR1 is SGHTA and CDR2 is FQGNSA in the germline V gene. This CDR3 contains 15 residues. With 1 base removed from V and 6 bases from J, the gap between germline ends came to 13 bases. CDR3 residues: CASSLEGTVSQPQHF. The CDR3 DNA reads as TGTGCCAGCAGCTTAGAAGGAACAGTTTCTCAGCCCCAGCATTTT.